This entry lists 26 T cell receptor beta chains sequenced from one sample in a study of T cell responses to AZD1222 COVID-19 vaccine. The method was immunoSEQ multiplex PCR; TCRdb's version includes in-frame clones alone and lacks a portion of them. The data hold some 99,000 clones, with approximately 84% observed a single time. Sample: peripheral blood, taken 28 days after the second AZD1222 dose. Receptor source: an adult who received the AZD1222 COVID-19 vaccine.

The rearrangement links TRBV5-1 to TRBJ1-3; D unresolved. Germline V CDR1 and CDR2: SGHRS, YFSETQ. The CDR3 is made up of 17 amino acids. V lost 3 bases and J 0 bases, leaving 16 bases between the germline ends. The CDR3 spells CASSWKPMDSSGNTIYF. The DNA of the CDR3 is TGCGCCAGCAGCTGGAAACCGATGGATTCCTCTGGAAACACCATATATTTT. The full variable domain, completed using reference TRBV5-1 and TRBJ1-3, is KAGVTQTPRYLIKTRGQQVTLSCSPISGHRSVSWYQQTPGQGLQFLFEYFSETQRNKGNFPGRFSGRQFSNSRSEMNVSTLELGDSALYLCASSWKPMDSSGNTIYFGEGSWLTVV.

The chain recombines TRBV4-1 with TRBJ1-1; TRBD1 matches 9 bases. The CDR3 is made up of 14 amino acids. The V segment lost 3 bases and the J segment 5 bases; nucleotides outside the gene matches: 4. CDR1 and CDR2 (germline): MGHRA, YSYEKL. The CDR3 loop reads CASSQRDRETEAFF. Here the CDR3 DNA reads TGCGCCAGCAGCCAGCGGGACAGGGAAACTGAAGCTTTCTTT.

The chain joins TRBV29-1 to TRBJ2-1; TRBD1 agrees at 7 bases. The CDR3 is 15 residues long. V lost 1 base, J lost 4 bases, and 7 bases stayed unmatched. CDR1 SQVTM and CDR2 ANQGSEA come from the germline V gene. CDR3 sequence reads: CSVEGGTETYNEQFF. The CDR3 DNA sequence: TGCAGCGTTGAAGGTGGGACAGAGACTTACAATGAGCAGTTCTTC.

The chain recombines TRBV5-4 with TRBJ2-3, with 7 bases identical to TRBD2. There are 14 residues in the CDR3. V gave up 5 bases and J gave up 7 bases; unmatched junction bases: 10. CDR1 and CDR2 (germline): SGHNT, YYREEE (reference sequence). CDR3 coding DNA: TGTGCCAGCAGATTGTGGGGGGGGTCTCATACGCAGTATTTT. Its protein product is CASRLWGGSHTQYF.

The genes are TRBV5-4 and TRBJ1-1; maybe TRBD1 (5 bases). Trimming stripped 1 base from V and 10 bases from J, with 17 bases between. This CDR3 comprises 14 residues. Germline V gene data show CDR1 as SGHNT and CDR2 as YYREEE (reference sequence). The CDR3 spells CASSLQGVGRGAFF. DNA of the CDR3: TGTGCCAGCAGCTTGCAGGGTGTGGGTCGTGGAGCTTTCTTT.

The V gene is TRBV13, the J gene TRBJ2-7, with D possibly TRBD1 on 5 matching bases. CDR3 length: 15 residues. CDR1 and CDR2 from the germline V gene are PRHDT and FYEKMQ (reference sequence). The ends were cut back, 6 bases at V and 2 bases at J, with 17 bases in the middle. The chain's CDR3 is CASRRMTVPPYEQYF. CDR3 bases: TGTGCCAGCAGACGCATGACAGTACCTCCCTACGAGCAGTACTTC.

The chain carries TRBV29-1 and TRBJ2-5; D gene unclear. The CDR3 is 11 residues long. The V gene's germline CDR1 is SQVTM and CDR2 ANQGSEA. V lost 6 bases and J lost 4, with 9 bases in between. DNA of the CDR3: TGCAGCGTGGCGTGGGGAGAGACCCAGTACTTC. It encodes CSVAWGETQYF. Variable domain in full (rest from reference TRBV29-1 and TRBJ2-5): SAVISQKPSRDICQRGTSLTIQCQVDSQVTMMFWYRQQPGQSLTLIATANQGSEATYESGFVIDKFPISRPNLTFSTLTVSNMSPEDSSIYLCSVAWGETQYFGPGTRLLVL.

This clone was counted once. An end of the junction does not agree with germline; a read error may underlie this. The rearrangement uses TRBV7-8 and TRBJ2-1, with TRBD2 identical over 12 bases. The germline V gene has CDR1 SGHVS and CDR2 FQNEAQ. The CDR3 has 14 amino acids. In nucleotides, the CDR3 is TGTGCCAGCAGCTCCTGGACTAGCGGGGTGTTACCGCTCTTC. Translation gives CASSSWTSGVLPLF. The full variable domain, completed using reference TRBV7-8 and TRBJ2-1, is GAGVSQSPRYKVAKRGQDVALRCDPISGHVSLFWYQQALGQGPEFLTYFQNEAQLDKSGLPSDRFFAERPEGSVSTLKIQRTQQEDSAVYLCASSSWTSGVLPLFGPGTRLTVL.

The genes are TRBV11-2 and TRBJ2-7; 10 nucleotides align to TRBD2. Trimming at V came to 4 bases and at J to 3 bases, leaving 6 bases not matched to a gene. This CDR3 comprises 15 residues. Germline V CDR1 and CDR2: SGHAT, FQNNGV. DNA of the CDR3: TGTGCCAGCAGCTCCCCCCTAGCGGGAGTCTACGAGCAGTACTTC. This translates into CASSSPLAGVYEQYF.

DNA for the CDR3: TGCAGCGTTGAAGAATACACGGGCTATGGCTACACCTTC. This translates into CSVEEYTGYGYTF. V is TRBV29-1 and J is TRBJ1-2; D uncertain. Per the germline V gene, CDR1 is SQVTM and CDR2 is ANQGSEA. The CDR3 spans 13 residues. V lost 0 bases, J lost 4 bases, and 9 bases lay in between.

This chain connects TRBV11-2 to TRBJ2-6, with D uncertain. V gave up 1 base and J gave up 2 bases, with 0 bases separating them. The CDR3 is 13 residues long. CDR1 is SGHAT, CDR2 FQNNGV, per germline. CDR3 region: CASSLAGANVLTF. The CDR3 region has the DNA TGTGCCAGCAGCTTAGCTGGGGCCAACGTCCTGACTTTC. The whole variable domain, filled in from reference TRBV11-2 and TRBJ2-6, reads EAGVAQSPRYKIIEKRQSVAFWCNPISGHATLYWYQQILGQGPKLLIQFQNNGVVDDSQLPKDRFSAERLKGVDSTLKIQPAKLEDSAVYLCASSLAGANVLTFGAGSRLTVL.

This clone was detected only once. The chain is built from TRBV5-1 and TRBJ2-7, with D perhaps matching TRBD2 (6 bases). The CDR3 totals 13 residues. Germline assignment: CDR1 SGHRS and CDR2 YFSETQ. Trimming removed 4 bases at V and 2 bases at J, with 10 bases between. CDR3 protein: CASSGGAAYEQYF. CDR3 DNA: TGCGCCAGCAGCGGAGGGGCGGCCTACGAGCAGTACTTC.

The DNA for the CDR3 is TGCAGCGGCCTCGGGATTCGTGACACTGAAGCTTTCTTT. Translating it yields CSGLGIRDTEAFF. V usage is TRBV29-1 and J usage is TRBJ1-1, with D hard to call. This CDR3 spans 13 amino acids. Looked up from germline, CDR1 is SQVTM and CDR2 is ANQGSEA. Between the trimmed V and J ends, which lost 7 bases and 3 bases, there was a span of 15 bases.

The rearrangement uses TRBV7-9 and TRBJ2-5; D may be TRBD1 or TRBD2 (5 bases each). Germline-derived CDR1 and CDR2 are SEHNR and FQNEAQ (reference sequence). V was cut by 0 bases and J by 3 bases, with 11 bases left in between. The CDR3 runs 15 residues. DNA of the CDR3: TGTGCCAGCAGCTTAGCCGGGACCCATGAAGAGACCCAGTACTTC. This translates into CASSLAGTHEETQYF.

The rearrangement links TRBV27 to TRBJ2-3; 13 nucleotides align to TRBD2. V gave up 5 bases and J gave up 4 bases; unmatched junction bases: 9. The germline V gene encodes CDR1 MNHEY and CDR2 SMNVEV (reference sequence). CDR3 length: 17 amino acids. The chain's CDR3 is CASSPPGLAGASDTQYF. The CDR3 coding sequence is TGTGCCAGCAGTCCACCTGGACTAGCGGGGGCGTCAGATACGCAGTATTTT.

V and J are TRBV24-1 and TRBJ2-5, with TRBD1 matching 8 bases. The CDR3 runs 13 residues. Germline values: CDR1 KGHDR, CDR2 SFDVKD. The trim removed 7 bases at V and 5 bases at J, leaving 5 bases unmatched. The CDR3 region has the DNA TGTGCCACCAGAGGGGCAGGGGGCGAGACCCAGTACTTC. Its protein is CATRGAGGETQYF.

The CDR3 loop is CASSMRLWEGNQPQHF. CDR3 coding DNA: TGTGCCAGTAGTATGCGGCTGTGGGAGGGGAATCAGCCCCAGCATTTT. The genes are TRBV19 and TRBJ1-5; D might be TRBD1 (5 bases). The ends were cut back, 3 bases at V and 4 bases at J, with 16 bases in the middle. Germline CDR1 LNHDA, CDR2 SQIVND (reference sequence). CDR3 length: 16 amino acids.

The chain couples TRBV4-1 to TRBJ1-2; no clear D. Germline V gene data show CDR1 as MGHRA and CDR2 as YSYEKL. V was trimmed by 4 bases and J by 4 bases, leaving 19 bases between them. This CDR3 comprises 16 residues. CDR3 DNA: TGCGCCAGCAGCCCGACAACGGGCCGTTCGAGCTATGGCTACACCTTC. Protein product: CASSPTTGRSSYGYTF.

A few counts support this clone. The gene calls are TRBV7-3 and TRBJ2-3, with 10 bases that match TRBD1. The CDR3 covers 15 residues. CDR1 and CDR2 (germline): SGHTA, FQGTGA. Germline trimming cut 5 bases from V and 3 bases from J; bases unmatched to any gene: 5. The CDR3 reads CASSPGTGETDTQYF. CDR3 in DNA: TGTGCCAGCAGCCCAGGGACAGGGGAAACAGATACGCAGTATTTT.

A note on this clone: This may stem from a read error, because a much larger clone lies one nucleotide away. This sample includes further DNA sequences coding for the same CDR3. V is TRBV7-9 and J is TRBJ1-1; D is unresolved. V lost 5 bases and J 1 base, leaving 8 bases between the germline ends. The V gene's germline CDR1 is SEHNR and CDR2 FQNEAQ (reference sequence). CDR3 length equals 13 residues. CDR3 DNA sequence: TGTGCCAGCAGCCCCCAAGGGAACACTGAAGCTTTCTTT. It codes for CASSPQGNTEAFF.

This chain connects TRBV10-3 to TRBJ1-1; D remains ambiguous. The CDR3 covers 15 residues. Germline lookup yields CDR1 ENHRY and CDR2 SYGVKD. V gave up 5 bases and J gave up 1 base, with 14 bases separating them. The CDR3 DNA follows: TGTGCCATCAGTAAGGGCGAAACGGCGAACACTGAAGCTTTCTTT. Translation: CAISKGETANTEAFF.

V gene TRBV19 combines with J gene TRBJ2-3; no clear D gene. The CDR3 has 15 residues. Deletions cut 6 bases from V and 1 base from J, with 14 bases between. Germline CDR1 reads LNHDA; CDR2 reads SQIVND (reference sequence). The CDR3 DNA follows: TGTGCCAGTAGCTTAACGGACCCACGCACAGATACGCAGTATTTT. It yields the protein CASSLTDPRTDTQYF.

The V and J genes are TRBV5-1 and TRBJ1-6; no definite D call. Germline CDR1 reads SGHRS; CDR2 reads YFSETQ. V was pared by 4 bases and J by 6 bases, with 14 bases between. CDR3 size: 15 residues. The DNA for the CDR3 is TGCGCCAGCAGCGTACGAGGGCCTGTTAATTCACCCCTCCACTTT. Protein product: CASSVRGPVNSPLHF.

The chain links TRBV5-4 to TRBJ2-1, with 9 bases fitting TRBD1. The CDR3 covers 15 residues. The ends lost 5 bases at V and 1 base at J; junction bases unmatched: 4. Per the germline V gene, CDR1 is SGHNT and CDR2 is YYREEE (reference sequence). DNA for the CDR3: TGTGCCAGCAGACCGGACAGGGGTTCCTACAATGAGCAGTTCTTC. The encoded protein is CASRPDRGSYNEQFF.

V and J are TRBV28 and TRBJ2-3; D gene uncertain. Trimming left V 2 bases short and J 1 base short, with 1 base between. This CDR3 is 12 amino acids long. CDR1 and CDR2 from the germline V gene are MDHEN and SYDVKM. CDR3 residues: CASSLGTDTQYF. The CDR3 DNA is TGTGCCAGCAGTTTAGGCACAGATACGCAGTATTTT. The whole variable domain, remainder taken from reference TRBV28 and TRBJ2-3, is DVKVTQSSRYLVKRTGEKVFLECVQDMDHENMFWYRQDPGLGLRLIYFSYDVKMKEKGDIPEGYSVSREKKERFSLILESASTNQTSMYLCASSLGTDTQYFGPGTRLTVL.

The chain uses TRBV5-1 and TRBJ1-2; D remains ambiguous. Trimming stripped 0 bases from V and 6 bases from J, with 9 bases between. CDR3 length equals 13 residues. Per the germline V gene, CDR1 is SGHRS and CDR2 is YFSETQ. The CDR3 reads CASSLGTEDGYTF. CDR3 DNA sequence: TGCGCCAGCAGCTTGGGGACGGAGGATGGCTACACCTTC.